Below are 10 T cell receptor beta chains sequenced from a single sample in a study of CD8 T cells in ankylosing spondylitis (dated by TCRdb to between 2016 and 2019). The library relied on 5' RACE. Instrument on record: Illumina HiSeq 2500. TCRdb reprocessed the public reads (quality trimming at Q25 with fastp, clone calling with MiXCR) and kept in-frame beta chains. Every distinct CDR3 protein forms one entry, paired with its most common genes and DNA. The sample includes about 300,000 distinct CDR3 sequences, with roughly 10% observed a single time. Clones ranked in the top ten supply 9.1% of the sample. The source material was blood, either unsorted or a sorted T cell fraction (not recorded which). The receptors were sampled from a female donor with ankylosing spondylitis or in good health (not recorded which).

This clonotype appeared a few times. The V gene is TRBV30, the J gene TRBJ1-3, with 7 bases identical to TRBD1. The length of the CDR3 is 14 residues. The junction had 8 bases not matched to a gene; V was cut back by 3 bases and J by 6 bases. Germline lookup yields CDR1 GTSNPN and CDR2 SVGIG (reference sequence). The CDR3, as DNA: TGTGCCTGGAGCGGGGACAGTCTACAAAACACCATATATTTT. It yields the protein CAWSGDSLQNTIYF.

This clonotype has just a few counts. The rearrangement joins TRBV5-1 to TRBJ2-2, with D possibly being TRBD1 or TRBD2 (5 bases each). Trimming took 3 bases from V and 5 from J, leaving 14 bases between them. Germline V gene sequence: CDR1 SGHRS, CDR2 YFSETQ. CDR3 length: 15 residues. The CDR3 protein is CASSSNTGLTGELFF. The CDR3 nucleotides are TGCGCCAGCAGCTCCAACACGGGGCTTACCGGGGAGCTGTTTTTT. Drawing the rest from reference TRBV5-1 and TRBJ2-2, the complete variable domain is KAGVTQTPRYLIKTRGQQVTLSCSPISGHRSVSWYQQTPGQGLQFLFEYFSETQRNKGNFPGRFSGRQFSNSRSEMNVSTLELGDSALYLCASSSNTGLTGELFFGEGSRLTVL.

This clonotype was observed many times. The CDR3 DNA follows: TGTGCCAGCAGTTTAAGTATAGGAGTGAATGAGCAGTTCTTC. Amino acid sequence: CASSLSIGVNEQFF. This rearrangement joins TRBV12-3 or TRBV12-4 to TRBJ2-1; D gene unclear. This CDR3 comprises 14 residues. The V and J ends lost 2 bases and 7 bases respectively, with 12 bases between them.

The gene calls are TRBV12-3 or TRBV12-4 and TRBJ2-1, with TRBD2 matching 8 bases. The CDR3 is made up of 17 amino acids. The V gene end was trimmed by 3 bases and the J gene end by 7 bases; junction bases not matched to a gene: 14. This CDR3 is CASSFRIAGLRWNEQFF. In DNA form, the CDR3 reads TGTGCCAGCAGTTTTAGGATAGCGGGACTACGGTGGAATGAGCAGTTCTTC.

This clonotype has at least ten counts. The rearrangement uses TRBV20-1 and TRBJ2-1; D tentatively fits TRBD1 or TRBD2 (5 bases each). V was clipped by 1 base and J by 4 bases, with 11 bases between them. This CDR3 comprises 14 residues. The germline V gene has CDR1 DFQATT and CDR2 SNEGSKA (reference sequence). DNA for the CDR3: TGCAGTGCTAGAGTACCGGGGCCGTACAATGAGCAGTTCTTC. Its protein product is CSARVPGPYNEQFF.

This clonotype was observed at least ten times. The chain couples TRBV20-1 to TRBJ1-2, with TRBD1 matching over 7 bases. The J segment lost 7 bases and the V segment lost 6 bases, leaving 14 bases of the junction unmatched. The CDR3 totals 14 residues. Germline V CDR1 and CDR2: DFQATT, SNEGSKA (reference sequence). The CDR3 sequence is CSAPMRQGLVGYTF. The CDR3 DNA reads TGCAGTGCGCCCATGAGACAGGGATTAGTTGGCTACACCTTC.

The chain couples TRBV7-6 to TRBJ1-3; a weak D match, TRBD1 (6 bases). Germline CDR1 is SGHVS and CDR2 is FNYEAQ. The ends were cut back, 6 bases at V and 6 bases at J, with 21 bases in the middle. This CDR3 is built from 16 residues. This chain's CDR3 is CASRLPSEGGENTIYF. CDR3 nucleotides: TGTGCCAGCAGACTACCTTCTGAGGGGGGTGAAAACACCATATATTTT.

This clonotype showed up many times. The chain has TRBV12-3 or TRBV12-4 and TRBJ1-1, with a tentative D call TRBD1 (5 bases). V lost 4 bases and J lost 4, with 10 bases in between. The CDR3 consists of 13 residues. Here the CDR3 reads CASSSLGGTEAFF. CDR3 nucleotide sequence: TGTGCCAGCAGTTCCCTGGGGGGCACTGAAGCTTTCTTT.

This clonotype turned up a few times. J is TRBJ2-3 and V is TRBV20-1; D call uncertain. The CDR3 extends over 13 amino acids. Trimming removed 6 bases from V and 8 bases from J, with 18 bases in between. CDR1 is DFQATT, CDR2 SNEGSKA, per germline (reference sequence). CDR3 in amino acids: CSAATPGYGTQYF. The CDR3, as DNA: TGCAGTGCCGCGACACCCGGGTATGGTACGCAGTATTTT.

The table lists this clonotype with a few counts. The chain joins TRBV5-1 to TRBJ2-3; maybe TRBD1 (5 bases). There are 16 residues in the CDR3. V lost 0 bases and J lost 2, with 13 bases in between. Germline V gene sequence: CDR1 SGHRS, CDR2 YFSETQ. The chain's CDR3 is CASSLAGRAHTDTQYF. CDR3 DNA: TGCGCCAGCAGCTTGGCCGGCAGGGCCCACACAGATACGCAGTATTTT.